Presented here are 24 T cell receptor beta chains from one specimen sequenced in a study of CD8+ T cells in alopecia areata. Indicated treatment: oral pan-JAK inhibitor, 5-10 mg twice daily. Sequencing templates came from extracted RNA that was reverse transcribed into cDNA. Data came from immunoSEQ multiplex PCR; TCRdb stores just in-frame clones and leaves some out. This sample carries 150,000 to 200,000 clones, approximately 57% of them seen once, and the ten largest clones take 14%. The sample was CD4+ T cells sorted from blood, taken at week 24, from a patient treated with tofacitinib. These receptors were taken from a human donor with alopecia areata.

V is TRBV5-1 and J is TRBJ2-5, with 10 positions matching TRBD1. Trimming removed 2 bases from V and 5 bases from J; junction bases left unmatched: 9. Germline V gene lookup returns CDR1 SGHRS and CDR2 YFSETQ. The CDR3 is 16 residues long. CDR3 amino acids: CASSFPGTGDRETQYF. The CDR3 DNA is TGCGCCAGCAGCTTTCCCGGGACAGGGGATCGGGAGACCCAGTACTTC.

This sequence joins TRBV11-1 and TRBJ2-2; TRBD1 might be the D (6 bases). Germline CDR1 and CDR2: SGHAT and FQDESV (reference sequence). Trimming took 5 bases from V and 2 from J, leaving 9 bases between them. The CDR3 has 14 residues. The CDR3: CASSLQGNTGELFF. The CDR3 DNA is TGTGCCAGCAGCCTACAGGGAAACACCGGGGAGCTGTTTTTT. Full variable domain (remainder filled in from reference TRBV11-1 and TRBJ2-2): EAEVAQSPRYKITEKSQAVAFWCDPISGHATLYWYRQILGQGPELLVQFQDESVVDDSQLPKDRFSAERLKGVDSTLKIQPAELGDSAMYLCASSLQGNTGELFFGEGSRLTVL.

As to this clone: At one of its ends the junction is not consistent with the germline gene, which may arise from a read error. The chain joins TRBV14 to TRBJ2-7; 12 nucleotides match TRBD2. The CDR3 runs 15 residues. Germline V CDR1 and CDR2: SGHDN, FVKESK. The CDR3 here is CASSRPGLAGIILHF. CDR3 coding DNA: TGTGCCAGCAGCCGACCCGGACTAGCGGGGATCATCCTCCACTTC.

The genes are TRBV19 and TRBJ2-5, with D hard to call. This CDR3 region has 13 residues. The V end lost 1 base, the J end lost 2 bases, and 5 bases lay between the germline ends. CDR1 and CDR2 (germline): LNHDA, SQIVND (reference sequence). The CDR3 here is CASSIGPQETQYF. The CDR3 DNA reads TGTGCCAGTAGTATAGGTCCGCAAGAGACCCAGTACTTC.

This clone was counted between two and nine times. The J gene is TRBJ1-6, the V gene TRBV25-1, with D perhaps TRBD1 (6 bases). The CDR3 runs to 14 residues. The ends were cut back, 6 bases at V and 13 bases at J, with 19 bases in the middle. The germline V gene encodes CDR1 MGHDK and CDR2 SYGVNS. The CDR3 loop reads CASRAGDVGHPLHF. CDR3 DNA: TGTGCCAGCAGAGCAGGGGACGTAGGTCACCCCCTCCACTTT.

V is TRBV27 and J is TRBJ2-6; D gene ambiguous. Trimming shortened V by 5 bases and J by 1 base, and 3 bases separated the two germline ends. The CDR3 is 13 amino acids. Germline V gene lookup returns CDR1 MNHEY and CDR2 SMNVEV (reference sequence). CDR3 loop: CASSTSGANVLTF. In nucleotides, the CDR3 is TGTGCCAGCAGTACTTCTGGGGCCAACGTCCTGACTTTC.

The gene calls are TRBV6-5 and TRBJ2-3; D may match TRBD1 or TRBD2 (6 bases each). Trimming took 5 bases from V and 4 from J, leaving 13 bases between them. This CDR3 is built from 14 residues. CDR1 MNHEY and CDR2 SVGAGI come from the germline V gene. The CDR3 DNA reads as TGTGCCAGCAGTGATAGGGGGGTCCCAGATACGCAGTATTTT. This encodes CASSDRGVPDTQYF.

The V call is TRBV30, the J call TRBJ2-7; D uncertain. Germline V gene lookup returns CDR1 GTSNPN and CDR2 SVGIG (reference sequence). This CDR3 contains 13 residues. The V and J ends lost 4 bases and 6 bases respectively, with 16 bases between them. The CDR3: CAWTRDQPTEQYF. CDR3 bases: TGTGCCTGGACAAGAGACCAGCCGACCGAGCAGTACTTC. Variable domain in full (rest from reference TRBV30 and TRBJ2-7): SQTIHQWPATLVQPVGSPLSLECTVEGTSNPNLYWYRQAAGRGLQLLFYSVGIGQISSEVPQNLSASRPQDRQFILSSKKLLLSDSGFYLCAWTRDQPTEQYFGPGTRLTVT.

The chain links TRBV5-6 to TRBJ2-7; D is uncertain. V lost 4 bases to trimming and J lost 3 bases, with 20 bases between them. The CDR3 consists of 16 residues. Germline values: CDR1 SGHDT, CDR2 YYEEEE. CDR3 in amino acids: CASSLGSVGLVYEQYF. CDR3 in DNA: TGTGCCAGCAGCCTGGGTAGTGTTGGGCTTGTCTACGAGCAGTACTTC.

The gene calls are TRBV4-1 and TRBJ2-2; 8 bases line up with TRBD2. The V gene's germline CDR1 is MGHRA and CDR2 YSYEKL. The J segment lost 5 bases and the V segment lost 5 bases, leaving 13 bases of the junction unmatched. This CDR3 is built from 17 residues. The CDR3 sequence: CASSYGAGGYQTGELFF. For the CDR3, the DNA is TGCGCCAGCAGCTATGGCGCGGGGGGATATCAGACCGGGGAGCTGTTTTTT.

This rearrangement joins TRBV9 to TRBJ1-5; 7 nucleotides agree with TRBD1. Germline values: CDR1 SGDLS, CDR2 YYNGEE. The CDR3 has 14 residues. V lost 0 bases, J lost 7 bases, and 4 bases stayed unmatched. The CDR3 sequence is CASSVGGGGQPQHF. As DNA, the CDR3 is TGTGCCAGCAGCGTAGGGGGAGGGGGCCAGCCCCAGCATTTT. The entire variable domain, with the rest obtained from reference TRBV9 and TRBJ1-5, is as follows: DSGVTQTPKHLITATGQRVTLRCSPRSGDLSVYWYQQSLDQGLQFLIQYYNGEERAKGNILERFSAQQFPDLHSELNLSSLELGDSALYFCASSVGGGGQPQHFGDGTRLSIL.

The chain recombines TRBV7-2 with TRBJ2-7; maybe TRBD1 (6 bases). V was shortened by 2 bases and J by 3 bases, with 8 bases between the two germline ends. This CDR3 spans 13 amino acids. Germline lookup yields CDR1 SGHTA and CDR2 FQGNSA. CDR3 region: CASSLKDSYEQYF. CDR3 sequence (DNA): TGTGCCAGCAGCTTAAAGGACAGCTACGAGCAGTACTTC. The variable domain in full, with the rest retrieved from reference TRBV7-2 and TRBJ2-7, is GAGVSQSPSNKVTEKGKDVELRCDPISGHTALYWYRQSLGQGLEFLIYFQGNSAPDKSGLPSDRFSAERTGGSVSTLTIQRTQQEDSAVYLCASSLKDSYEQYFGPGTRLTVT.

V is TRBV5-1 and J is TRBJ1-5; D not certain. V lost 2 bases to trimming and J lost 0 bases, with 3 bases between them. The germline gives CDR1 SGHRS, CDR2 YFSETQ. The CDR3 covers 13 residues. CDR3 sequence: CASSFNSNQPQHF. The CDR3 DNA reads TGCGCCAGCAGCTTTAATAGCAATCAGCCCCAGCATTTT.

The J gene is TRBJ2-7, the V gene TRBV27; D possibly corresponds to TRBD1 (6 bases). Germline-derived CDR1 and CDR2 are MNHEY and SMNVEV (reference sequence). Trimming shortened V by 7 bases and J by 2 bases, and 18 bases separated the two germline ends. The CDR3 extends over 15 amino acids. The CDR3 DNA is TGTGCCAGCACCCGACGTCGTGGGGACACCTACGAGCAGTACTTC. Its protein product is CASTRRRGDTYEQYF.

The chain combines TRBV29-1 with TRBJ2-5, with TRBD1 matching over 9 bases. The CDR3 totals 15 residues. J was trimmed by 2 bases and V by 0 bases; bases with no gene match: 4. CDR1 is SQVTM, CDR2 ANQGSEA, per germline. As DNA, the CDR3 is TGCAGCGTTGAAGAGGGGACAGGGCTACAAGAGACCCAGTACTTC. This gives the protein CSVEEGTGLQETQYF.

The chain uses TRBV27 and TRBJ2-7; 9 bases align to TRBD1. Germline-derived CDR1 and CDR2 are MNHEY and SMNVEV (reference sequence). The CDR3 is 16 amino acids. After removal of 6 bases from V and 3 bases from J, the junction contained 12 bases not matched to a gene. This chain's CDR3 is CASRESGTGKRYEQYF. The DNA of the CDR3 is TGTGCCAGCAGAGAATCCGGGACAGGGAAACGCTACGAGCAGTACTTC.

The sample holds a few counts of this clone. The chain uses TRBV19 and TRBJ1-5; D not certain. The germline V gene has CDR1 LNHDA and CDR2 SQIVND (reference sequence). Trimming took 5 bases from V and 3 from J, leaving 8 bases between them. The CDR3 covers 13 residues. The CDR3 region has the DNA TGTGCCAGTAGTTTGGCCTTCAATCAGCCCCAGCATTTT. Translated: CASSLAFNQPQHF.

This chain's CDR3 is CSVGNRATNEKLFF. Written as DNA, the CDR3 is TGCAGCGTGGGAAACAGGGCAACTAATGAAAAACTGTTTTTT. The chain joins TRBV29-1 to TRBJ1-4; TRBD1 is a possible D gene (6 bases). The germline CDR1 and CDR2 sequences are SQVTM and ANQGSEA. The CDR3 consists of 14 residues. V dropped 6 bases and J dropped 0 bases, with 11 bases sitting between them.

A few counts support this clone. The V call is TRBV15, the J call TRBJ1-2; D is unclear. CDR1 is LNHNV, CDR2 YYDKDF, per germline (reference sequence). Deletions cut 6 bases from V and 0 bases from J, with 14 bases between. The CDR3 has 15 residues. The CDR3 DNA reads TGTGCCACCAGGAAGCCGGGAGCAGCTAACTATGGCTACACCTTC. Translation gives CATRKPGAANYGYTF.

The V call is TRBV2, the J call TRBJ2-5; possibly TRBD2 for D (7 bases). This CDR3 has 13 residues. The germline gives CDR1 SNHLY, CDR2 FYNNEI. V shed 6 bases and J shed 5 bases, with 13 bases lying between them. The DNA for the CDR3 is TGTGCCAGCAGCGGGGGGCCGGAGGAGACCCAGTACTTC. Protein sequence: CASSGGPEETQYF.

This clone was seen more than once but under ten times. The rearrangement links TRBV7-9 to TRBJ2-1; the D gene is possibly TRBD2 (7 bases). In germline, CDR1 is SEHNR, CDR2 FQNEAQ (reference sequence). The germline V and J ends were trimmed by 8 bases and 5 bases, with 22 bases remaining between them. The CDR3 is made up of 16 amino acids. The CDR3 DNA sequence: TGTGCCAGCGGGGTTGGCGGGGGCCTCGGGCACAATGAGCAGTTCTTC. It codes for CASGVGGGLGHNEQFF.

This rearrangement joins TRBV6-5 to TRBJ1-6, with D maybe TRBD1 (6 bases). The CDR3 is made up of 15 amino acids. V gave up 0 bases and J gave up 7 bases, with 10 bases separating them. CDR1 and CDR2 from the germline V gene are MNHEY and SVGAGI. For the CDR3, the DNA is TGTGCCAGCAGTTACTCGAAGGGGGACAATTCACCCCTCCACTTT. Encoded protein: CASSYSKGDNSPLHF.

J is TRBJ2-7 and V is TRBV30; D unresolved. The V gene's germline CDR1 is GTSNPN and CDR2 SVGIG (reference sequence). The CDR3 loop spans 15 amino acids. V lost 3 bases to trimming and J lost 1 base, with 16 bases between them. CDR3 sequence: CAWSQRVVGSYEQYF. CDR3 sequence (DNA): TGTGCCTGGAGCCAAAGGGTGGTGGGGTCCTACGAGCAGTACTTC.

This clone was recorded a few times. The gene calls are TRBV7-2 and TRBJ2-4; D might be TRBD2 (6 bases). The V end lost 5 bases, the J end lost 6 bases, and 8 bases lay between the germline ends. Per germline, CDR1 SGHTA and CDR2 FQGNSA. The length of the CDR3 is 12 residues. The CDR3 region is CASSMTRNIQYF. The DNA of the CDR3 is TGTGCCAGCAGCATGACTAGAAACATTCAGTACTTC.